The 18 T cell receptor beta chains given below trace back to one sample, sequenced in a study of T-cell memory formation after mild COVID-19. In TCRdb, the 5' RACE reads were re-called with MiXCR into one record per CDR3 protein. The table lists about 430,000 distinct CDR3 sequences, roughly 17% of them singletons. Sequencing input: PBMCs or a T cell subset sorted from them (not recorded which). The receptor set was obtained from a man aged 18-30 years who had mild COVID-19 (a few samples of this study predate the infection). Cell type and time point are not known.

The sample holds a few counts of this clonotype. This chain uses TRBV6-5 with TRBJ2-1, with D maybe TRBD1 (5 bases). Per germline, CDR1 MNHEY and CDR2 SVGAGI. The CDR3 runs to 14 residues. V dropped 6 bases and J dropped 3 bases, with 12 bases sitting between them. This chain's CDR3 is CASSPGFFYNEQFF. The CDR3 bases are TGTGCCAGCAGCCCAGGGTTTTTCTACAATGAGCAGTTCTTC.

A few counts support this clonotype. The V and J genes are TRBV9 and TRBJ2-2; 9 positions agree with TRBD2. With 3 bases clipped from V and 3 bases from J, the junction kept 9 bases outside the gene matches. The V gene's germline CDR1 is SGDLS and CDR2 YYNGEE. CDR3 length equals 17 residues. For the CDR3, the DNA is TGTGCCAGCAGCGCTTCTCCTAGCGGGACCTACACCGGGGAGCTGTTTTTT. Protein sequence: CASSASPSGTYTGELFF.

The chain recombines TRBV12-3 or TRBV12-4 with TRBJ1-6; D unresolved. This CDR3 contains 15 residues. V gave up 6 bases and J gave up 8 bases, with 17 bases separating them. The CDR3 loop reads CASRSNVRFYSPLHF. DNA for the CDR3: TGTGCCAGCAGATCTAACGTACGATTCTATTCACCCCTCCACTTT.

The rearrangement uses TRBV4-3 and TRBJ1-5; D not resolved. CDR1 is LGHNA and CDR2 is YSLEER in the germline V gene. Trimming removed 5 bases at V and 6 bases at J, with 14 bases between. The CDR3 loop spans 14 amino acids. CDR3 coding DNA: TGCGCCAGCAGCTGGACCCGGGGAAGTCAGCCCCAGCATTTT. Translated: CASSWTRGSQPQHF.

There are a few counts of this clonotype. The V and J genes are TRBV6-6 and TRBJ2-3; 10 nucleotides agree with TRBD2. The CDR3 totals 14 residues. The V gene's germline CDR1 is MNHNY and CDR2 SVGAGI (reference sequence). J was trimmed by 7 bases and V by 7 bases; bases with no gene match: 8. CDR3: CASNPSGGANTQYF. CDR3 DNA sequence: TGTGCCAGCAATCCCAGCGGGGGGGCGAATACGCAGTATTTT.

V and J are TRBV5-6 and TRBJ2-2, with 9 bases fitting TRBD1. V gave up 0 bases and J gave up 6 bases; unmatched junction bases: 6. Germline CDR1 and CDR2: SGHDT and YYEEEE. There are 16 residues in the CDR3. The CDR3 nucleotides read TGTGCCAGCAGCTTGGCTCGGGACAGGGTGTCCGGGGAGCTGTTTTTT. Residues: CASSLARDRVSGELFF.

The CDR3 DNA reads as TGTGCCAGCAGCCCACCACCGGGGGCGGGGGATACGCAGTATTTT. This encodes CASSPPPGAGDTQYF. The chain joins TRBV7-2 to TRBJ2-3; possibly TRBD1 or TRBD2 for D (6 bases each). CDR1 is SGHTA and CDR2 is FQGNSA in the germline V gene. V lost 5 bases and J lost 6, with 18 bases in between. This CDR3 region has 15 residues.

This clonotype came up many times. The chain employs TRBV28 and TRBJ2-3, with D possibly TRBD2 on 6 matching bases. Between the trimmed V and J ends, which lost 6 bases and 1 base, there was a span of 8 bases. Germline assignment: CDR1 MDHEN and CDR2 SYDVKM. The CDR3 has 13 amino acids. The CDR3 reads CASRWGGTDTQYF. CDR3 nucleotides: TGTGCCAGCAGGTGGGGGGGCACAGATACGCAGTATTTT.

The V gene is TRBV29-1, the J gene TRBJ1-1, with TRBD1 matching 9 bases. The CDR3 runs 12 residues. V was pared by 7 bases and J by 4 bases, with 4 bases of the junction left unmatched. CDR1 is SQVTM and CDR2 is ANQGSEA in the germline V gene. The CDR3 reads CSARTGATEAFF. The CDR3 nucleotides are TGCAGCGCCCGGACAGGGGCCACTGAAGCTTTCTTT.

This clonotype showed up just a few times. CDR3 amino acids: CASSLEVGGTDTQYF. CDR3 bases: TGTGCCAGCAGCTTAGAAGTCGGTGGCACAGATACGCAGTATTTT. The chain carries TRBV11-1 and TRBJ2-3; D is uncertain. Trimming stripped 1 base from V and 1 base from J, with 9 bases between. Germline V lookup: CDR1 SGHAT, CDR2 FQDESV (reference sequence). This CDR3 has 15 amino acids.

This clonotype was seen a handful of times. The chain joins TRBV20-1 to TRBJ1-2; D is perhaps TRBD1 (5 bases). The CDR3 is made up of 14 amino acids. Germline CDR1 DFQATT, CDR2 SNEGSKA (reference sequence). Trimming took 5 bases from V and 0 from J, leaving 13 bases between them. The chain's CDR3 is CSAGAGDSNYGYTF. The CDR3 DNA follows: TGCAGTGCTGGGGCGGGGGACTCTAACTATGGCTACACCTTC.

CDR3 loop: CASSSRLAGSDEQFF. The CDR3, as DNA: TGTGCCAGCAGTAGTCGACTAGCGGGGAGTGATGAGCAGTTCTTC. This sequence joins TRBV27 and TRBJ2-1; 11 bases line up with TRBD2. The CDR3 sequence is 15 residues long. Trimming removed 5 bases from V and 8 bases from J; junction bases left unmatched: 8. Looked up from germline, CDR1 is MNHEY and CDR2 is SMNVEV (reference sequence).

This clonotype was recorded a few times. The rearrangement links TRBV4-1 to TRBJ1-1, with 7 nucleotides matching TRBD1. The CDR3 contains 17 residues. V trimming: 3 bases; J trimming: 3 bases; junction bases outside the gene matches: 13. From germline, CDR1 is MGHRA and CDR2 YSYEKL. This chain's CDR3 is CASSQDTGAASDTEAFF. The CDR3, as DNA: TGCGCCAGCAGCCAGGATACAGGGGCCGCGTCGGACACTGAAGCTTTCTTT.

V usage is TRBV18 and J usage is TRBJ1-4, with D hard to call. The CDR3 sequence is 17 residues long. Trimming stripped 5 bases from V and 3 bases from J, with 19 bases between. Germline V CDR1 and CDR2: KGHSH, LQKENI. CDR3 residues: CASSTLPEDAANEKLFF. The CDR3 DNA sequence: TGTGCCAGCTCAACCCTACCAGAGGACGCGGCTAATGAAAAACTGTTTTTT.

This clonotype was counted between two and nine times. The V and J genes are TRBV5-1 and TRBJ2-2, with a possible D match to TRBD2 (6 bases). The CDR3 is 14 amino acids. Germline CDR1 and CDR2: SGHRS and YFSETQ. Trimming shortened V by 5 bases and J by 6 bases, and 14 bases separated the two germline ends. The CDR3 bases are TGCGCCAGCAGTAGGGACTCCTCGGCCGGGGAGCTGTTTTTT. Amino acids: CASSRDSSAGELFF. The entire variable domain, with the rest obtained from reference TRBV5-1 and TRBJ2-2, is as follows: KAGVTQTPRYLIKTRGQQVTLSCSPISGHRSVSWYQQTPGQGLQFLFEYFSETQRNKGNFPGRFSGRQFSNSRSEMNVSTLELGDSALYLCASSRDSSAGELFFGEGSRLTVL.

This clonotype came up a few times. V and J are TRBV7-2 and TRBJ1-4; 7 bases fit TRBD1. This CDR3 comprises 15 residues. CDR1 and CDR2 from the germline V gene are SGHTA and FQGNSA. V lost 1 base to trimming and J lost 7 bases; unmatched junction nucleotides: 6. CDR3 sequence (DNA): TGTGCCAGCAGCTTAGGCTCAGGGGGAGGTGAAAAACTGTTTTTT. It encodes CASSLGSGGGEKLFF.

Only a few counts were recorded for this clonotype. The rearrangement uses TRBV7-2 and TRBJ1-1; tentative D call: TRBD1 (5 bases). V was pared by 3 bases and J by 3 bases, with 14 bases between. The CDR3 has 15 residues. Germline lookup yields CDR1 SGHTA and CDR2 FQGNSA. CDR3 sequence reads: CASSFTGVADTEAFF. The DNA of the CDR3 is TGTGCCAGCAGCTTTACAGGAGTCGCTGACACTGAAGCTTTCTTT.

The chain carries TRBV4-2 and TRBJ2-5, with 7 bases lining up with TRBD2. Losses at the gene ends were 3 bases for V and 5 bases for J; bases not matched to a gene: 12. This CDR3 comprises 16 residues. Germline V gene sequence: CDR1 LGHNA, CDR2 YNFKEQ. The CDR3 bases are TGTGCCAGCAGCCACGGGACTACCCAGAGTCTGGAGACCCAGTACTTC. Translating it yields CASSHGTTQSLETQYF.